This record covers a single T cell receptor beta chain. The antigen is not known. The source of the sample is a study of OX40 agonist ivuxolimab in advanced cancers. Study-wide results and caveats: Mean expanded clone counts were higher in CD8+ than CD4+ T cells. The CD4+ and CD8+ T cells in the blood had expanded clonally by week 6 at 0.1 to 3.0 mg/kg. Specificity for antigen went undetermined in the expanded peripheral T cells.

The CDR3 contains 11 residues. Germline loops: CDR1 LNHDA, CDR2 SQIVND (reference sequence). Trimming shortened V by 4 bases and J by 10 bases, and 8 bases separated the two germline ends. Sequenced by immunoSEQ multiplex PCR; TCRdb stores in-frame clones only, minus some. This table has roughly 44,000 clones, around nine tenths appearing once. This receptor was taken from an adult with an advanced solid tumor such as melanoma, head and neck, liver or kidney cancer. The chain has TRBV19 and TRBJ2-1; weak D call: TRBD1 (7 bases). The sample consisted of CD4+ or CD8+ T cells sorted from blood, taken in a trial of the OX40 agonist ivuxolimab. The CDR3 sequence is CASSTGGEQFF. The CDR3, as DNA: TGTGCCAGTAGTACAGGGGGGGAGCAGTTCTTC.